This TCR beta chain was observed in a study of identical twins. MiXCR was run by TCRdb on the 5' RACE reads, yielding one entry per CDR3 protein. The profile shows around 370,000 distinct CDR3 sequences, approximately 10% of them singletons. CDR1 and CDR2 from the germline V gene are KGHSH and LQKENI. This CDR3 region has 18 residues. V was pared by 3 bases and J by 5 bases, with 15 bases of the junction left unmatched. The study's findings and limits: Analyses based on zero insertions could be partly confounded by invariant MAIT and iNKT cells.

Comment on this clonotype: The antigen is not known.

This receptor was taken from a woman aged 45-60 years in good health. Sequenced material: naive T cells sorted from blood. The rearrangement joins TRBV18 to TRBJ2-5, with TRBD2 matching 10 bases. The CDR3 protein is CASSPIRLAGSVSETQYF. The CDR3, as DNA: TGTGCCAGCTCACCGATTCGACTAGCGGGTTCTGTTAGCGAGACCCAGTACTTC.